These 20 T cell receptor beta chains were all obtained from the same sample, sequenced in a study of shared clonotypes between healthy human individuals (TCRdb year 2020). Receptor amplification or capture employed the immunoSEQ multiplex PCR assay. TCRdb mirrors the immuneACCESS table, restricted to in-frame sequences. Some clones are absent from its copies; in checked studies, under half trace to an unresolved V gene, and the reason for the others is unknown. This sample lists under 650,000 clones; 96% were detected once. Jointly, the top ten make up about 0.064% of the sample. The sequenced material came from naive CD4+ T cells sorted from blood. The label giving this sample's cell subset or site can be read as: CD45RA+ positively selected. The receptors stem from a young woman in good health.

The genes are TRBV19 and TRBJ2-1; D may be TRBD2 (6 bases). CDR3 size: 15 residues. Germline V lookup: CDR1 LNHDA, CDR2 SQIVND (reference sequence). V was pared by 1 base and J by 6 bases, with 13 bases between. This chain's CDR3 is CASSIAGAGRNEQFF. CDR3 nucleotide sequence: TGTGCCAGTAGTATAGCGGGAGCAGGTCGCAATGAGCAGTTCTTC.

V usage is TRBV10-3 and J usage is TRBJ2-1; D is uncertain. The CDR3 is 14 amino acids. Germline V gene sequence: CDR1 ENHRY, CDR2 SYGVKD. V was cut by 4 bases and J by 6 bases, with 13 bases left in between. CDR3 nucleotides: TGTGCCATCAGTGTATTCTATCTGGGCAATGAGCAGTTCTTC. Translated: CAISVFYLGNEQFF.

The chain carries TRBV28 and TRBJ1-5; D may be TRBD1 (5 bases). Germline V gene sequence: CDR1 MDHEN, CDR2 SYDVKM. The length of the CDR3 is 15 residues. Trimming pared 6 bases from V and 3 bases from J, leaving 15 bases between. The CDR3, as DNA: TGTGCCAGCAGCTCAGGATCGGGGACCAATCAGCCCCAGCATTTT. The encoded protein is CASSSGSGTNQPQHF.

DNA for the CDR3: TGCGCCAGCAGCTTGGAGGCTAGCGGGGGTACCACCTACGAGCAGTACTTC. Amino acids: CASSLEASGGTTYEQYF. The chain couples TRBV5-1 to TRBJ2-7; TRBD2 agrees at 10 bases. CDR3 size: 17 residues. V was pared by 0 bases and J by 2 bases, with 8 bases of the junction left unmatched. From germline, CDR1 is SGHRS and CDR2 YFSETQ.

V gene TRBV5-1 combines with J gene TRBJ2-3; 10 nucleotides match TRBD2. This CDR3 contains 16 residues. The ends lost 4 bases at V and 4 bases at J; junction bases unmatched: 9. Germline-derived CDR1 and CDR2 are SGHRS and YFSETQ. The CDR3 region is CASSNQAGGLPDTQYF. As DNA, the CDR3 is TGCGCCAGCAGCAATCAAGCGGGAGGGCTGCCAGATACGCAGTATTTT.

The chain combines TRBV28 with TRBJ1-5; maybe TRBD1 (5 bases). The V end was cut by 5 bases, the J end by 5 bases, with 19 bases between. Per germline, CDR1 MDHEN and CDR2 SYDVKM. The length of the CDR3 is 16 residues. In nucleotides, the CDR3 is TGTGCCAGCAGTCCGAGGGGAATCGGGCCCCATCAGCCCCAGCATTTT. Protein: CASSPRGIGPHQPQHF.

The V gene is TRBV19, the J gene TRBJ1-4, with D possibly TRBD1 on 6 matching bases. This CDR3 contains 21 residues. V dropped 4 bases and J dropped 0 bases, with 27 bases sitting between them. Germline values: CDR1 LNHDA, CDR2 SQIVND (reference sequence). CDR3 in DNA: TGTGCCAGTAGTAGCGGCGTCGTTCTACAGGGTCGAGTTGCAACTAATGAAAAACTGTTTTTT. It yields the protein CASSSGVVLQGRVATNEKLFF.

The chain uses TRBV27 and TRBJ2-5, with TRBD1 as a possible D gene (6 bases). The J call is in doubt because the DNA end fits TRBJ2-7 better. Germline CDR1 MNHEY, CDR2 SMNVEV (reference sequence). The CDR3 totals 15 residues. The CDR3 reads CASSWDISPPNEQYF. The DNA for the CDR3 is TGTGCCAGCAGTTGGGACATTTCCCCACCCAACGAGCAGTACTTC.

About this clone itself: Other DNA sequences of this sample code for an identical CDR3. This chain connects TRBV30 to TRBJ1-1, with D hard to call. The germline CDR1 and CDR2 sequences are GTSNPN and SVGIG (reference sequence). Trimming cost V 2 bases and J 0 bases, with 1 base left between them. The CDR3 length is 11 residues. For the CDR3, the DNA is TGTGCCTGGAGTCTGAACACTGAAGCTTTCTTT. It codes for CAWSLNTEAFF.

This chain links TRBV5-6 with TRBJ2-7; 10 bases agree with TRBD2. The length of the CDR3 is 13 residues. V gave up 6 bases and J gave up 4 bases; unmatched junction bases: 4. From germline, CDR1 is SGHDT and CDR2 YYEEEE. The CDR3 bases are TGTGCCAGCACCGGTAGCGGGAGGTACGAGCAGTACTTC. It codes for CASTGSGRYEQYF.

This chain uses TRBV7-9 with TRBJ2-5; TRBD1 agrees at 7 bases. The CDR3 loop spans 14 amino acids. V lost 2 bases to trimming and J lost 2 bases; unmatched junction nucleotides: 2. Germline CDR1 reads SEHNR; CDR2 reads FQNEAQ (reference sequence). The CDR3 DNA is TGTGCCAGCAGCTTAAGGACAGGTCAAGAGACCCAGTACTTC. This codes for CASSLRTGQETQYF.

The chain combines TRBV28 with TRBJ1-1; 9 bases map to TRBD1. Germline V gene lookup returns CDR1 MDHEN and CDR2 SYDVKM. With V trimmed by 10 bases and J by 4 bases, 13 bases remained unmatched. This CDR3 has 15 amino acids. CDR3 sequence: CAIGTGTPMSTEAFF. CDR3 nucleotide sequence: TGTGCCATCGGGACAGGGACTCCCATGAGCACTGAAGCTTTCTTT.

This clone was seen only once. This CDR3 reads CASQGLAAGAQYF. For the CDR3, the DNA is TGTGCCAGTCAAGGACTAGCGGCAGGGGCCCAGTACTTC. This sequence joins TRBV19 and TRBJ2-5, with 10 bases aligning to TRBD2. Losses at the gene ends were 8 bases for V and 9 bases for J; bases not matched to a gene: 9. The CDR3 length is 13 residues. CDR1 is LNHDA, CDR2 SQIVND, per germline (reference sequence).

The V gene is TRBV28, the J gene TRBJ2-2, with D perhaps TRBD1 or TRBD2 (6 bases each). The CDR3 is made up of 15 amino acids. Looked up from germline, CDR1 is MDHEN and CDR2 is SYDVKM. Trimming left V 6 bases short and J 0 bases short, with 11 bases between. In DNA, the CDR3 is TGTGCCAGCAGGGGGGGCGGCCCGAACACCGGGGAGCTGTTTTTT. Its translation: CASRGGGPNTGELFF.

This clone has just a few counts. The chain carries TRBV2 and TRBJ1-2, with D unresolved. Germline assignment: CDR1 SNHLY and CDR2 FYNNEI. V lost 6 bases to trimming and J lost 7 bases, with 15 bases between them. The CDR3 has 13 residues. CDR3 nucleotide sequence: TGTGCCAGCAGGGCCGACACCGGTGGTGGCTACACCTTC. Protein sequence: CASRADTGGGYTF.

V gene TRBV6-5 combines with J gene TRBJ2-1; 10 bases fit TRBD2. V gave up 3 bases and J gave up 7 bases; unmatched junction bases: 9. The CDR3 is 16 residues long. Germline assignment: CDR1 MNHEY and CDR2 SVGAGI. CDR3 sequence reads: CASSYPSGRGRNEQFF. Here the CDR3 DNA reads TGTGCCAGCAGTTATCCTAGCGGGAGAGGAAGAAATGAGCAGTTCTTC.

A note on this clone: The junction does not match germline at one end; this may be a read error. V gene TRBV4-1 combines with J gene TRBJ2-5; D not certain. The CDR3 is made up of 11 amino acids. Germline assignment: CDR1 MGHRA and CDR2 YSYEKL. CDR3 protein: CASSKEETQYF. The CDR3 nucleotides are TGCGCCAGCAGCAAAGAGGAGACCCAGTACTTC.

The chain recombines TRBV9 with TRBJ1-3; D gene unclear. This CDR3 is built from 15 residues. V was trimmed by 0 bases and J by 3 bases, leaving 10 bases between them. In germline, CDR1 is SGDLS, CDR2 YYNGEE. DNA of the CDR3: TGTGCCAGCAGCGTAGTGGGAGGGTTTGGAAACACCATATATTTT. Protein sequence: CASSVVGGFGNTIYF.

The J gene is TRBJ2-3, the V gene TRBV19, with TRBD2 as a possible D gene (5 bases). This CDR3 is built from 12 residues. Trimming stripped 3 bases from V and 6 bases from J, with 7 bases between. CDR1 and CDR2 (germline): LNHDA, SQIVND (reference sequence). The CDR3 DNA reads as TGTGCCAGTAGTATTAGGGAGGATACGCAGTATTTT. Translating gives CASSIREDTQYF.

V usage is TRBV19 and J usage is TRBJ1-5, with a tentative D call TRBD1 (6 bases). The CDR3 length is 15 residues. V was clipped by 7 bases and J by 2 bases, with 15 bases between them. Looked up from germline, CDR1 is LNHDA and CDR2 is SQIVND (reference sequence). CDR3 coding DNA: TGTGCCAGTATGCCTAAGGGGGGAGGCAATCAGCCCCAGCATTTT. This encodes CASMPKGGGNQPQHF.